Given below is one T cell receptor (beta chain) in context. Its antigen is currently unknown. The data were taken from a study of graft-versus-host responses after intestinal transplantation. On the study more broadly: Every transplant recipient was induced with anti-thymocyte globulin, then maintained on tacrolimus and steroids for about 3 years. Study observations and caveats: Recipient marrow showed GvH clones, some seen first in ileum or blood. Early declines in HvG clones that occurred post-transplant were associated with peak circulating GvH clone levels. High graft-versus-host to host-versus-graft T cell clonal ratios marked allografts of patients with graft-donor macrochimerism.

This CDR3 is 17 amino acids long. This table comes from immunoSEQ multiplex PCR, and its TCRdb copy is limited to in-frame clones, with some not included. The repertoire includes approximately 81,000 clones, 87% of them detected once, and roughly 7.3% sits in the top ten. Sequenced here: unstimulated CD8+ T cells sorted from spleen or lymph node cells, sampled before transplant. The chain employs TRBV21-1 and TRBJ2-2; TRBD1, the table's D call, lacks a check against the DNA. TRBV21-1 is listed as a pseudogene. The source of this sequence is a human donor who was the organ donor for an intestinal transplant. The CDR3 nucleotides read TGTGCCAGCAGCAAAGCAAGGCCGGACAGGAACACCGGGGAGCTGTTTTTT. Translation gives CASSKARPDRNTGELFF.